Below are 23 T cell receptor beta chains sequenced from a single sample in a study of graft-versus-host responses after intestinal transplantation. The repertoire was sequenced with immunoSEQ multiplex PCR; TCRdb's copy has only in-frame clones and lacks some. The sample holds more than 9,000 clones, 85% to 95% seen once. The input for sequencing was PBMCs, taken almost 70 days after transplant. The receptors were sampled from a human patient who received an intestinal transplant, so some T cells may come from the graft donor.

This sequence joins TRBV6-5 and TRBJ2-7, with D tentatively TRBD1 (5 bases). The CDR3 is made up of 14 amino acids. Trimming stripped 5 bases from V and 4 bases from J, with 15 bases between. CDR1 MNHEY and CDR2 SVGAGI come from the germline V gene. This CDR3 is CASSEGVRAYEQYF. The DNA for the CDR3 is TGTGCCAGCAGTGAAGGCGTCAGGGCTTACGAGCAGTACTTC.

The chain links TRBV18 to TRBJ1-1, with 9 bases that match TRBD1. Per the germline V gene, CDR1 is KGHSH and CDR2 is LQKENI. The CDR3 spans 15 residues. J was trimmed by 6 bases and V by 3 bases; bases with no gene match: 8. The DNA of the CDR3 is TGTGCCAGCTCACCCAGGGGGACAGGGCAACCTGAAGCTTTCTTT. It translates to CASSPRGTGQPEAFF. Looking up the rest from reference TRBV18 and TRBJ1-1 gives the full variable domain: NAGVMQNPRHLVRRRGQEARLRCSPMKGHSHVYWYRQLPEEGLKFMVYLQKENIIDESGMPKERFSAEFPKEGPSILRIQQVVRGDSAAYFCASSPRGTGQPEAFFGQGTRLTVV.

The V gene is TRBV28, the J gene TRBJ2-7, with D unresolved. V was shortened by 6 bases and J by 5 bases, with 14 bases between the two germline ends. The CDR3 is made up of 13 amino acids. From germline, CDR1 is MDHEN and CDR2 SYDVKM. CDR3: CASSLLWEHEQYF. The CDR3, as DNA: TGTGCCAGCAGCCTACTCTGGGAACACGAGCAGTACTTC.

In its sample, this clone was seen a few times. The chain is built from TRBV18 and TRBJ1-1, with TRBD1 as a possible D gene (6 bases). V was trimmed by 6 bases and J by 7 bases, leaving 12 bases between them. Germline CDR1 reads KGHSH; CDR2 reads LQKENI. The CDR3 has 12 amino acids. CDR3 sequence: CASSPDRSEAFF. DNA for the CDR3: TGTGCCAGCTCCCCAGACAGGAGTGAAGCTTTCTTT.

Comment on this clone: A junction boundary mismatches the germline segment, possibly from a read error. This rearrangement joins TRBV28 to TRBJ2-7; 14 nucleotides match TRBD2. The CDR3 runs to 16 residues. The germline V gene encodes CDR1 MDHEN and CDR2 SYDVKM. Here the CDR3 reads CASSLRTGLAGEEADF. The CDR3, as DNA: TGTGCCAGCAGCCTTAGGACGGGACTAGCGGGAGAGGAAGCGGACTTC.

The genes are TRBV9 and TRBJ2-1; tentatively, D is TRBD2 (5 bases). Between the trimmed V and J ends, which lost 2 bases and 0 bases, there was a span of 9 bases. Germline CDR1 SGDLS, CDR2 YYNGEE. CDR3 length: 15 residues. The CDR3 DNA sequence: TGTGCCAGCAGCGTCAGCGGACCCTCCTACAATGAGCAGTTCTTC. Amino acids: CASSVSGPSYNEQFF.

V is TRBV6-1 and J is TRBJ2-7; TRBD2 is a possible D gene (6 bases). V was pared by 1 base and J by 4 bases, with 8 bases between. Germline V gene lookup returns CDR1 MNHNS and CDR2 SASEGT. The CDR3 sequence is 13 residues long. The CDR3 nucleotides are TGTGCCAGCAGTGAAGTCGGGGGATACGAGCAGTACTTC. Translating it yields CASSEVGGYEQYF.

The chain couples TRBV9 to TRBJ2-4; 7 bases match TRBD1. There are 13 residues in the CDR3. CDR1 and CDR2 (germline): SGDLS, YYNGEE. V shed 7 bases, J shed 1 base, and the junction held 2 bases outside the gene matches. CDR3 in amino acids: CASETGAKNIQYF. Here the CDR3 DNA reads TGTGCCAGCGAGACAGGGGCCAAAAACATTCAGTACTTC. Drawing the rest from reference TRBV9 and TRBJ2-4, the complete variable domain is DSGVTQTPKHLITATGQRVTLRCSPRSGDLSVYWYQQSLDQGLQFLIQYYNGEERAKGNILERFSAQQFPDLHSELNLSSLELGDSALYFCASETGAKNIQYFGAGTRLSVL.

The chain is built from TRBV5-1 and TRBJ2-1, with 11 bases that match TRBD2. The CDR3 totals 19 residues. V lost 0 bases to trimming and J lost 7 bases; unmatched junction nucleotides: 15. Germline CDR1 and CDR2: SGHRS and YFSETQ. The CDR3 region has the DNA TGCGCCAGCAGCTTGGCCCGAATAGCGGGAGGGTCTTGGGGAAATGAGCAGTTCTTC. It specifies CASSLARIAGGSWGNEQFF.

Comment on this clone: Other DNA sequences within the sample encode an identical CDR3. This sequence joins TRBV19 and TRBJ1-4; tentative D call: TRBD1 (6 bases). Trimming took off 7 bases at V and 0 bases at J, with 12 bases between the two ends. The CDR3 loop spans 15 amino acids. Germline V gene sequence: CDR1 LNHDA, CDR2 SQIVND (reference sequence). The CDR3 loop reads CASTPRTATNEKLFF. In DNA form, the CDR3 reads TGTGCCAGTACTCCGAGGACAGCAACTAATGAAAAACTGTTTTTT.

The chain couples TRBV6-4 to TRBJ1-5; D remains ambiguous. Germline-derived CDR1 and CDR2 are MRHNA and SNTAGT. Trimming pared 0 bases from V and 7 bases from J, leaving 13 bases between. This CDR3 spans 15 amino acids. DNA of the CDR3: TGTGCCAGCAGTGACTCAGAGGGAGTAGGACAGCCCCAGCATTTT. Translation gives CASSDSEGVGQPQHF.

This clone has just one count. This chain uses TRBV7-9 with TRBJ2-3; D is uncertain. Germline lookup yields CDR1 SEHNR and CDR2 FQNEAQ (reference sequence). V lost 5 bases and J 4 bases, leaving 13 bases between the germline ends. The CDR3 consists of 14 residues. The CDR3, as DNA: TGTGCCAGCAGCCTCCCGCGCTCCTCAGATACGCAGTATTTT. It translates to CASSLPRSSDTQYF.

The chain uses TRBV14 and TRBJ1-2, with D possibly being TRBD1 (6 bases). CDR3 length: 15 amino acids. V was shortened by 0 bases and J by 4 bases, with 12 bases between the two germline ends. The germline V gene has CDR1 SGHDN and CDR2 FVKESK. The CDR3 reads CASSQDPGGFYGYTF. In nucleotides, the CDR3 is TGTGCCAGCAGCCAAGACCCCGGGGGCTTCTATGGCTACACCTTC.

This chain links TRBV15 with TRBJ1-2; 7 nucleotides align to TRBD1. The V and J ends lost 1 base and 4 bases, in that order; junction bases with no gene match: 9. The CDR3 contains 16 residues. Germline V gene lookup returns CDR1 LNHNV and CDR2 YYDKDF (reference sequence). The CDR3 sequence is CATSRGLSTGSYGYTF. DNA of the CDR3: TGTGCCACCAGCAGAGGTTTATCGACAGGGAGCTATGGCTACACCTTC.

This chain joins TRBV5-1 and TRBJ2-1; 8 bases map to TRBD1. With V trimmed by 4 bases and J by 3 bases, 3 bases remained unmatched. Looked up from germline, CDR1 is SGHRS and CDR2 is YFSETQ. The CDR3 covers 14 residues. The DNA of the CDR3 is TGCGCCAGCAGCGCAGGGGGCAACTACAATGAGCAGTTCTTC. This gives the protein CASSAGGNYNEQFF.

This rearrangement joins TRBV7-3 to TRBJ1-1; the D is unclear. This CDR3 is 13 amino acids long. Germline CDR1 SGHTA, CDR2 FQGTGA. V lost 6 bases and J lost 6, with 14 bases in between. The CDR3 bases are TGTGCCAGCAGTTATACGGTTCGGGCTGAAGCTTTCTTT. Translation gives CASSYTVRAEAFF.

This clone appeared a single time. V usage is TRBV7-8 and J usage is TRBJ2-1, with D maybe TRBD2 (6 bases). Germline CDR1 SGHVS, CDR2 FQNEAQ. The CDR3 contains 14 residues. V lost 5 bases to trimming and J lost 6 bases, with 14 bases between them. CDR3 loop: CASSPTRGGNEQFF. Here the CDR3 DNA reads TGTGCCAGCAGCCCGACTAGAGGCGGCAATGAGCAGTTCTTC.

This clone was counted a single time. CDR3 in DNA: TGTGCCAGCAGTGAATGGGGCAGTCAAGAGACCCAGTACTTC. Translating gives CASSEWGSQETQYF. The chain is built from TRBV6-5 and TRBJ2-5; tentatively, D is TRBD1 (5 bases). This CDR3 is built from 14 residues. In germline, CDR1 is MNHEY, CDR2 SVGAGI. The ends were cut back, 5 bases at V and 2 bases at J, with 12 bases in the middle.

V is TRBV6-6 and J is TRBJ2-7, with D uncertain. The CDR3 has 15 residues. CDR1 and CDR2 from the germline V gene are MNHNY and SVGAGI (reference sequence). Trimming left V 3 bases short and J 1 base short, with 13 bases between. The CDR3 is CASSYFPAESYEQYF. The CDR3 DNA reads TGTGCCAGCAGTTATTTTCCGGCGGAGTCCTACGAGCAGTACTTC.

The V and J genes are TRBV25-1 and TRBJ2-3; 7 bases are a match to TRBD2. Unmatched junction bases numbered 0, after V lost 1 base and J lost 8 bases. The germline V gene encodes CDR1 MGHDK and CDR2 SYGVNS. This CDR3 is built from 12 residues. CDR3 nucleotides: TGTGCCAGCAGTGAATGGGGGGGTACGCAGTATTTT. It translates to CASSEWGGTQYF.

The V gene is TRBV7-3, the J gene TRBJ2-2; D may be TRBD2 (6 bases). CDR1 is SGHTA, CDR2 FQGTGA, per germline. Trimming shortened V by 3 bases and J by 5 bases, and 19 bases separated the two germline ends. The CDR3 covers 17 residues. CDR3 DNA: TGTGCCAGCAGCTTTCCGGGCGGGAAGAAGGGAACCGGGGAGCTGTTTTTT. This sequence encodes CASSFPGGKKGTGELFF.

About this clone itself: Other DNA sequences in the sample encode the same CDR3. This sequence joins TRBV28 and TRBJ2-6, with 12 nucleotides matching TRBD1. The ends lost 3 bases at V and 2 bases at J; junction bases unmatched: 14. Germline loops: CDR1 MDHEN, CDR2 SYDVKM. This CDR3 has 21 amino acids. Written as DNA, the CDR3 is TGTGCCAGCAGTTTTCGAAGGTTCCGGGACAGGGGGCGGGCTGGGGCCAACGTCCTGACTTTC. Translated, it gives CASSFRRFRDRGRAGANVLTF.

The chain uses TRBV7-2 and TRBJ1-2; D uncertain. CDR3 size: 14 residues. V shed 1 base and J shed 3 bases, with 9 bases lying between them. The germline V gene has CDR1 SGHTA and CDR2 FQGNSA. As DNA, the CDR3 is TGTGCCAGCAGCTTAGGGTATAGGGACTATGGCTACACCTTC. This gives the protein CASSLGYRDYGYTF.